The T cell receptor beta chain under discussion was sequenced for a study of cytomegalovirus exposure and HLA in healthy donors. For this clone: The antigen remains unidentified.

The J segment lost 5 bases and the V segment lost 1 base, leaving 4 bases of the junction unmatched. Germline values: CDR1 SGHTA, CDR2 FQGNSA. This CDR3 is 15 amino acids long. Study outcomes and limitations: Within a later analysis, the majority of CMV-associated TCR beta chains appeared HLA-restricted.

Use of 60 Vbeta and 13 Jbeta primers characterized the PCR. Generated by immunoSEQ multiplex PCR, the TCRdb table keeps only in-frame clones and is missing some. The data contain around 140,000 clones, about 10% of them singletons. Sequenced input: PBMCs. The TCR was taken from a middle-aged woman in good health and CMV-seropositive. The chain recombines TRBV7-2 with TRBJ1-2; 10 bases are a match to TRBD1. CDR3 DNA: TGTGCCAGCAGCTTAGAGAAGGGACAGGGGTATGGCTACACCTTC. It specifies CASSLEKGQGYGYTF.